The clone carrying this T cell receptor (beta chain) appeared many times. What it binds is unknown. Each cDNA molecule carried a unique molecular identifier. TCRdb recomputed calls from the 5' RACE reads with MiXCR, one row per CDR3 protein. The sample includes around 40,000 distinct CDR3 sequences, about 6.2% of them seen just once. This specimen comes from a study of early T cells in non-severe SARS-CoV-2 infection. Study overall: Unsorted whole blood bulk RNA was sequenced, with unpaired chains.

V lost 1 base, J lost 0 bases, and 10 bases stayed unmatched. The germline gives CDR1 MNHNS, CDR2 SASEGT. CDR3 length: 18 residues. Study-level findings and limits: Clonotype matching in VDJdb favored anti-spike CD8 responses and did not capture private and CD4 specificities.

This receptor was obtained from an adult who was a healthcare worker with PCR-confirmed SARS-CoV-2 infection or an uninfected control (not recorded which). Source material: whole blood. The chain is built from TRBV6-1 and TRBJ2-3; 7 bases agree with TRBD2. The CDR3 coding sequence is TGTGCCAGCAGTGAAGTGGTTCGGCTAGCGGCCAGCACAGATACGCAGTATTTT. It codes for CASSEVVRLAASTDTQYF.